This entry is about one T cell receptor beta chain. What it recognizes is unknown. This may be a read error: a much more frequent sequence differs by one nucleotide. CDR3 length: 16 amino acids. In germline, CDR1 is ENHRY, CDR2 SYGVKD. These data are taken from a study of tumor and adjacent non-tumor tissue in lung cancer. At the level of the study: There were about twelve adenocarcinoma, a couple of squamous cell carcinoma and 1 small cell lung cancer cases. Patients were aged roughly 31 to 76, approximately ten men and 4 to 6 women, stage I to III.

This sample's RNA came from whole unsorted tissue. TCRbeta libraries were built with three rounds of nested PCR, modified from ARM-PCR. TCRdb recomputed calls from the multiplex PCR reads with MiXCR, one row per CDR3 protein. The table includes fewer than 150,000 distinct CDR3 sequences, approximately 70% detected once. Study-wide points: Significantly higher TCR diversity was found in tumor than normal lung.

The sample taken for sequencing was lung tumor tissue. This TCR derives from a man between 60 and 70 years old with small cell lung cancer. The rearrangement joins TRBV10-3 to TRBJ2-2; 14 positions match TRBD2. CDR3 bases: TGTGCCATACAATCGACTAGCGGGAGGGCCAACGGGGACCTGTTTTTT. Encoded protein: CAIQSTSGRANGDLFF.